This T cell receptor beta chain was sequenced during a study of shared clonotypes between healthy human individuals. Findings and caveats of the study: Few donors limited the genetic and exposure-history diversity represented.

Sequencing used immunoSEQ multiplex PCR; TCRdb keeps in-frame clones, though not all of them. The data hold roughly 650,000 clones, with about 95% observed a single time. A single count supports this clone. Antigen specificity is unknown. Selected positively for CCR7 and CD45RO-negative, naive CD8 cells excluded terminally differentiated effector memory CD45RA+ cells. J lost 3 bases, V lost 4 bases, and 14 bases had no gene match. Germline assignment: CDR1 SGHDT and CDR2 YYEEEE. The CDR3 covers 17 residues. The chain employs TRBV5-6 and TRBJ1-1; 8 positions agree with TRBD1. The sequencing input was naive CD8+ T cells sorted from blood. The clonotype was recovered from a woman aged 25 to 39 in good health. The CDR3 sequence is CASSPRTGYEGDTEAFF. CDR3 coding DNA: TGTGCCAGCAGCCCCAGGACAGGGTATGAAGGAGACACTGAAGCTTTCTTT.